The following is a T cell receptor beta chain sequence with its context. The antigen remains unidentified. This sample stems from a study of cytomegalovirus exposure and HLA in healthy donors. 60 Vbeta and 13 Jbeta primers were used in PCR. TCRdb's copy holds only in-frame clones and misses some; the assay was immunoSEQ multiplex PCR. The sample has some 98,000 clones, roughly a tenth seen once; the top ten hold 4.5% to 6%. Germline loops: CDR1 MNHEY, CDR2 SVGAGI. Trimming removed 5 bases from V and 9 bases from J, with 10 bases in between. This CDR3 is built from 11 residues. Findings of the study overall: When presence/absence was analysed, sequencing depth was taken to be roughly uniform across donors. As was reported, the HLA-A and HLA-B alleles of most subjects were accurately predicted from TCR beta sequences. A classifier reportedly called cytomegalovirus status with high sensitivity and specificity. Reportedly, fewer N-insertions than the 666-donor mean appeared in an Asian-associated ancestry cluster in a later analysis.

The TCR originated in a man in his fifties or sixties in good health and CMV-seropositive. The chain employs TRBV6-5 and TRBJ1-2; a possible D gene is TRBD1 (5 bases). The material sequenced was PBMCs. The CDR3, as DNA: TGTGCCAGCAGTGGCCAGGGAAGCTACACCTTC. This codes for CASSGQGSYTF.